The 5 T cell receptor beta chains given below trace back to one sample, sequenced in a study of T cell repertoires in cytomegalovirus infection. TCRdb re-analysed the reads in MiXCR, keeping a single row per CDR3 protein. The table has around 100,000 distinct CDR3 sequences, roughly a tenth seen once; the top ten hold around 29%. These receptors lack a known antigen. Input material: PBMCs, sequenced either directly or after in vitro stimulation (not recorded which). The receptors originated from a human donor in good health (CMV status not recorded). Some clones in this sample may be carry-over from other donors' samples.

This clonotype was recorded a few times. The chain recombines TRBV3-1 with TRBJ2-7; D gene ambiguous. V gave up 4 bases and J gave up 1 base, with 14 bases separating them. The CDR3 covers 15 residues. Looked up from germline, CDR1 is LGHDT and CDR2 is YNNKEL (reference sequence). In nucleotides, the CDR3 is TGTGCCAGCAGCCCCTGGTCTCCCTTATCCTACGAGCAGTACTTC. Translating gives CASSPWSPLSYEQYF.

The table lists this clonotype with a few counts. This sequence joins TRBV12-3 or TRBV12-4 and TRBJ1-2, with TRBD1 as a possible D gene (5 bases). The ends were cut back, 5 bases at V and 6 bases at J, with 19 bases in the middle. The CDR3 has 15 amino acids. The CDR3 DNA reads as TGTGCCAGCAGTCCGATTGAGGGGAGTGTTGATGGCTACACCTTC. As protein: CASSPIEGSVDGYTF.

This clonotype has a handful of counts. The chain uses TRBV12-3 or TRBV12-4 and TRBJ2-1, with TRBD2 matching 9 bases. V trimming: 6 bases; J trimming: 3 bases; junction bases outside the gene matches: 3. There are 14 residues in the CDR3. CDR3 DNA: TGTGCCAGCAGGGCGACTAGCGGCTACAATGAGCAGTTCTTC. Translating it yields CASRATSGYNEQFF.

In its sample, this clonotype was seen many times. The CDR3 spells CAILIHADTEAFF. Written as DNA, the CDR3 is TGTGCCATACTTATTCACGCGGACACTGAAGCTTTCTTT. This chain joins TRBV12-3 or TRBV12-4 and TRBJ1-1, with no clear D. The CDR3 covers 13 residues. The V end lost 10 bases, the J end lost 3 bases, and 15 bases lay between the germline ends.

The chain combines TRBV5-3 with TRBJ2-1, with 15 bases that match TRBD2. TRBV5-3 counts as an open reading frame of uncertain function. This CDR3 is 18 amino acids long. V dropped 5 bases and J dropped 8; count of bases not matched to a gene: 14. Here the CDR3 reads CARSLGLAGGSTCYEQFF. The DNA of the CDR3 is TGTGCCAGAAGTCTTGGACTAGCGGGAGGGTCCACTTGCTATGAGCAGTTCTTC.